This T cell receptor (beta chain) emerged from a study of metastatic and nonmetastatic thyroid tumors. Study as a whole: Samples came from malignant and benign thyroid patients, and repertoires were compared across blood and tumor or nodule tissue.

Ahead of thyroid surgery, no patient had received treatment of any kind. The CDR3 is 14 amino acids. Germline loops: CDR1 MDHEN, CDR2 SYDVKM. Whole-study findings and limits: Benign nodules reportedly had significantly lower TCR beta diversity than malignant thyroid tumors in blood and tumor.

Authors' methods: Variation in CDR3 across clinicopathological groups served as the basis for constructing a distant-metastasis classifier in papillary thyroid cancer. From the PCR reads, TCRdb re-called clones with MiXCR. The authors' filters were not applied to this entry. Of fewer than 100,000 clones in the sample, 14% to 15% were seen once. This clone occurred many times. Its antigen is still unknown. A much larger clone is a single base away; this may be a read error. The source is a female donor with papillary thyroid cancer or a benign thyroid nodule (not recorded which). Some clones in this sample may be carry-over from other donors' samples. The material sequenced was blood. The rearrangement links TRBV28 to TRBJ1-1; D unresolved. CDR3 loop: CASRIMGGGTEALF. CDR3 bases: TGTGCCAGCAGGATCATGGGTGGTGGTACTGAAGCTCTCTTT. Filled out from reference TRBV28 and TRBJ1-1, the complete variable domain reads DVKVTQSSRYLVKRTGEKVFLECVQDMDHENMFWYRQDPGLGLRLIYFSYDVKMKEKGDIPEGYSVSREKKERFSLILESASTNQTSMYLCASRIMGGGTEALFGQGTRLTVV.